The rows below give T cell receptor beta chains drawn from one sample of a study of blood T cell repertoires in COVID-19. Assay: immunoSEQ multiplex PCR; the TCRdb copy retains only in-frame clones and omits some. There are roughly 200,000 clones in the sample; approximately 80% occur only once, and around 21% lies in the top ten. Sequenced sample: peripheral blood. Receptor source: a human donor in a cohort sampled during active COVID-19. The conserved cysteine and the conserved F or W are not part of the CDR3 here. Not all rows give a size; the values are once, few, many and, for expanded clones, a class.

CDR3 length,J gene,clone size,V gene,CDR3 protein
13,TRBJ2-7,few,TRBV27,ASSPTTGQGREQY
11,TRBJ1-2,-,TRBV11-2,ASSQGTNYGYT
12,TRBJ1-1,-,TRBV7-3,ASSLTLANTEAF
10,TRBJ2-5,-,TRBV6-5,ASSLGPETQY
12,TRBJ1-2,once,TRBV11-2,ASSQWGTGYGYT
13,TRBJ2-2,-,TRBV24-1,ATSDHRSNTGELF
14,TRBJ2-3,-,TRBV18,ASSRSWDRGTDTQY
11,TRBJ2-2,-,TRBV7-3,ASSDSYTGELF
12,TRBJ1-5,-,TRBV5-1,ASSPFPVNQPQH
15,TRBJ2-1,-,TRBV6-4,ASSVRQGASSEYEQF
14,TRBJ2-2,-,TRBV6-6,ASSTILRVNTGELF
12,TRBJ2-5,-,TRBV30,ACNRGPAQETQY
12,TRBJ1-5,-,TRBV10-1,AEAGTAVNQPQH
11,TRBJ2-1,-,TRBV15,ATSRDLREEQF
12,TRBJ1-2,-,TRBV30,AWTTPQGRHGYT
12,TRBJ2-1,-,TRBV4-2,ASSQAGPSDEQF
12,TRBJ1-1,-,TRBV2,ASSEAVTVSEAF